Here is one TCR beta chain with its context. This entry comes from a study of blood T cell repertoires in COVID-19. Across the study: COVID-19 samples from acute and convalescent phases originated in the United States, Italy and Spain. The analysed material was cDNA or gDNA that came from T cells, B-cell-depleted T cells, or PBMCs.

Original methodology: The assay estimated nucleated cells by amplifying reference gene primers. Here immunoSEQ multiplex PCR was the method, and the copy in TCRdb shows in-frame clones only, minus some. The V and J calls and the clone size are those of that table, but D and trimming were determined from the DNA. The sample lists tens of thousands of clones; approximately 80% were seen once. The receptor's source is an elderly man with COVID-19, enrolled during active disease. The sequencing sample was made of peripheral blood.

CDR3 sequence reads: CASSAGSTDTQYF. CDR3 coding DNA: TGCGCCAGCAGTGCGGGATCAACAGATACGCAGTATTTT. V and J are TRBV10-2 and TRBJ2-3; D perhaps matches TRBD2 (5 bases). CDR3 length: 13 residues. The germline gives CDR1 WSHSY, CDR2 SAAADI. The V end was cut by 4 bases, the J end by 3 bases, with 8 bases between.